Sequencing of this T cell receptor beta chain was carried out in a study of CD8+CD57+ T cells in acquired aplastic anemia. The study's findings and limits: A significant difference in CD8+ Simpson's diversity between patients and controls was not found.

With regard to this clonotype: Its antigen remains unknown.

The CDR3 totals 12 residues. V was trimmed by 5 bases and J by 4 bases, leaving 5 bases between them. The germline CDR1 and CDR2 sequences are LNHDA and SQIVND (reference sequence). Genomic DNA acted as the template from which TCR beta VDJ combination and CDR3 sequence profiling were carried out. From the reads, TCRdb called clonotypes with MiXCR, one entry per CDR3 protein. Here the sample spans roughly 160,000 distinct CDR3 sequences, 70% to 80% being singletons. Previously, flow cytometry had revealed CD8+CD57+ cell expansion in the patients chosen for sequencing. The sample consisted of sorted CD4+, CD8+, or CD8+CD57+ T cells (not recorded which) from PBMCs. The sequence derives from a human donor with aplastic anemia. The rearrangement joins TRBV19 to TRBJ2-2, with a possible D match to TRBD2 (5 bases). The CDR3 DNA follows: TGTGCCAGTAGTCGGGGCACCGGGGAGCTGTTTTTT. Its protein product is CASSRGTGELFF.